This TCR beta chain was obtained from a study of T-cell memory formation after mild COVID-19. TCRdb processed the 5' RACE reads anew with MiXCR; each CDR3 protein has one entry. The data contain 350,000 to 500,000 distinct CDR3 sequences, around 20% of them singletons. With regard to this clonotype: Its antigen is unknown.

Overall study results and limits: CD4+ contracting clones were found mainly in CM and EM, and CD8+ ones in EMRA. A second wave expanding day 15 to 37 was CD4+-biased; contracting clones were balanced.

This CDR3 is 15 amino acids long. V was clipped by 0 bases and J by 1 base, with 10 bases between them. Germline loops: CDR1 SGDLS, CDR2 YYNGEE. The V and J genes are TRBV9 and TRBJ1-1; D ambiguous. The TCR was taken from an adult woman who had mild COVID-19 (a few samples of this study predate the infection). Cell type and time point are not known. The sequenced sample was PBMCs or a T cell subset sorted from them (not recorded which). The CDR3 nucleotides read TGTGCCAGCAGCGTAGAGCCACAGCCGAACACTGAAGCTTTCTTT. It specifies CASSVEPQPNTEAFF. The full variable domain, its missing parts supplied by reference TRBV9 and TRBJ1-1, is DSGVTQTPKHLITATGQRVTLRCSPRSGDLSVYWYQQSLDQGLQFLIQYYNGEERAKGNILERFSAQQFPDLHSELNLSSLELGDSALYFCASSVEPQPNTEAFFGQGTRLTVV.